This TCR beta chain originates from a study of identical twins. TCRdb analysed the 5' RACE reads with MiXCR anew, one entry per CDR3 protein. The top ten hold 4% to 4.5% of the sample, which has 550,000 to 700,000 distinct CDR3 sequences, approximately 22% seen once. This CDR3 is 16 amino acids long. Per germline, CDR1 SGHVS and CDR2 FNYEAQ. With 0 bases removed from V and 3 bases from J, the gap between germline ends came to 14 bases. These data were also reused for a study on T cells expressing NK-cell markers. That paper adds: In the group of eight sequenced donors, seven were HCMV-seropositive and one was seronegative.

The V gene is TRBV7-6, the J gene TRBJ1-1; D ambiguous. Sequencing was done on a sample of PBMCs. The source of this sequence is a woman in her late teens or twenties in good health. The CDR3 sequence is CASSLAAVVKDTEAFF. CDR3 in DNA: TGTGCCAGCAGCTTAGCGGCGGTGGTGAAGGACACTGAAGCTTTCTTT.